The 7 T cell receptor beta chains listed next were all sequenced from one sample in a study of T cell changes during pregnancy in multiple sclerosis. Sequencing was performed with immunoSEQ multiplex PCR; in TCRdb, only in-frame clones are kept and a portion is missing. This sample yields about 31,000 clones, of which about 91% are seen a single time; 5% to 7.5% belongs to the top ten. The specimen was CD8+ T cells from peripheral blood mononuclear cells, collected in the second trimester of pregnancy. The receptors shown here come from a female donor with multiple sclerosis, enrolled in a pregnancy study.

This clone was picked up one time. V gene TRBV28 combines with J gene TRBJ2-1, with D possibly TRBD2 on 5 matching bases. Trimming took 2 bases from V and 2 from J, leaving 13 bases between them. Germline CDR1 MDHEN, CDR2 SYDVKM. The CDR3 totals 16 residues. The CDR3 protein is CASSLGLRETYNEQFF. DNA of the CDR3: TGTGCCAGCAGTTTAGGGTTAAGGGAGACCTACAATGAGCAGTTCTTC.

This clone has only a few counts. The rearrangement uses TRBV5-4 and TRBJ2-2, with 11 bases identical to TRBD2. From germline, CDR1 is SGHNT and CDR2 YYREEE (reference sequence). The CDR3 runs to 15 residues. J lost 3 bases, V lost 4 bases, and 2 bases had no gene match. Here the CDR3 reads CASSPLAGDTGELFF. The CDR3 DNA follows: TGTGCCAGCAGCCCACTAGCGGGAGACACCGGGGAGCTGTTTTTT.

The chain recombines TRBV29-1 with TRBJ1-2; 9 bases are a match to TRBD1. The germline V gene encodes CDR1 SQVTM and CDR2 ANQGSEA. The CDR3 length is 13 residues. DNA of the CDR3: TGCACCGTCGGGACAGGGCGGGCCTATGGCTACACCTTC. This codes for CTVGTGRAYGYTF.

This clone is a singleton in its sample. This chain joins TRBV4-3 and TRBJ2-3; no clear D. CDR1 LGHNA and CDR2 YSLEER come from the germline V gene. The CDR3 spans 15 residues. V was pared by 4 bases and J by 2 bases, with 13 bases between. CDR3 in amino acids: CASSPTPLVTDTQYF. CDR3 coding DNA: TGCGCCAGCAGCCCCACCCCGCTAGTCACAGATACGCAGTATTTT.

The chain links TRBV4-3 to TRBJ2-2; maybe TRBD2 (6 bases). The germline gives CDR1 LGHNA, CDR2 YSLEER. CDR3 length equals 13 residues. Trimming took off 3 bases at V and 9 bases at J, with 11 bases between the two ends. CDR3 sequence (DNA): TGCGCCAGCAGCCAGGCCGGGAGCAGGGAGCTGTTTTTT. Protein sequence: CASSQAGSRELFF.

The chain uses TRBV10-1 and TRBJ2-5; perhaps TRBD2 as D (5 bases). This CDR3 has 14 amino acids. The germline V and J ends were trimmed by 10 bases and 2 bases, with 17 bases remaining between them. Germline CDR1 is WNHNN and CDR2 is SYGVQD (reference sequence). The CDR3 DNA reads as TGCGCCATTTCGCCGGACTCCAAACAAGAGACCCAGTACTTC. It is translated as CAISPDSKQETQYF.

J is TRBJ2-7 and V is TRBV28; 8 nucleotides match TRBD2. The CDR3 totals 14 residues. Trimming took 2 bases from V and 7 from J; bases not matched to a gene: 7. CDR1 is MDHEN and CDR2 is SYDVKM in the germline V gene. CDR3 bases: TGTGCCAGCAGTTTACGGACTAGCTATTTAGAGCAGTACTTC. Encoded protein: CASSLRTSYLEQYF.